The 6 T cell receptor beta chains below come from one sample, sequenced in a study of cytomegalovirus exposure and HLA in healthy donors. The PCR contained 60 Vbeta and 13 Jbeta primers. The method was immunoSEQ multiplex PCR; TCRdb's version includes in-frame clones alone and lacks a portion of them. This sample yields some 150,000 clones, of which about four fifths are seen a single time; about 1.5% belongs to the top ten. What was sequenced was PBMCs. These receptors all stem from a male donor in good health and CMV-seronegative.

On this clone: Additional DNA sequences in this sample encode the identical CDR3. This chain connects TRBV19 to TRBJ2-1; 11 positions match TRBD2. This CDR3 has 16 amino acids. Unmatched junction bases numbered 9, after V lost 5 bases and J lost 6 bases. The germline V gene encodes CDR1 LNHDA and CDR2 SQIVND (reference sequence). The DNA of the CDR3 is TGTGCCAGTAGTTTCTTAGCGGGAGGGCTTTTCAATGAGCAGTTCTTC. This codes for CASSFLAGGLFNEQFF.

J is TRBJ2-3 and V is TRBV2; TRBD2 matches at 7 bases. The CDR3 covers 15 residues. The germline V gene encodes CDR1 SNHLY and CDR2 FYNNEI. V trimming: 5 bases; J trimming: 6 bases; junction bases outside the gene matches: 11. The CDR3 here is CASSPLGGSGDTQYF. The CDR3 nucleotides are TGTGCCAGCAGTCCCCTGGGGGGGTCCGGGGATACGCAGTATTTT.

This CDR3 reads CASSASSYEQYF. Written as DNA, the CDR3 is TGTGCCAGCTCAGCGAGCTCCTACGAGCAGTACTTC. This chain uses TRBV18 with TRBJ2-7; no definite D call. Looked up from germline, CDR1 is KGHSH and CDR2 is LQKENI. The CDR3 runs 12 residues. V dropped 5 bases and J dropped 0 bases, with 5 bases sitting between them.

The V and J genes are TRBV11-1 and TRBJ1-2; TRBD1 agrees at 12 bases. CDR1 is SGHAT and CDR2 is FQDESV in the germline V gene (reference sequence). The CDR3 has 17 amino acids. V shed 4 bases, J shed 7 bases, and the junction held 13 bases outside the gene matches. In nucleotides, the CDR3 is TGTGCCAGCAGCTCCGCTGCCGGGACAGGGGGCATCGGTGGCTACACCTTC. Translation: CASSSAAGTGGIGGYTF. The complete variable domain, with remaining parts taken from reference TRBV11-1 and TRBJ1-2, reads EAEVAQSPRYKITEKSQAVAFWCDPISGHATLYWYRQILGQGPELLVQFQDESVVDDSQLPKDRFSAERLKGVDSTLKIQPAELGDSAMYLCASSSAAGTGGIGGYTFGSGTRLTVV.

The chain links TRBV5-1 to TRBJ2-1, with TRBD1 as a possible D gene (6 bases). The ends were cut back, 4 bases at V and 10 bases at J, with 12 bases in the middle. The CDR3 sequence is 12 residues long. The germline V gene encodes CDR1 SGHRS and CDR2 YFSETQ. Here the CDR3 DNA reads TGCGCCAGCAGCAACAGGGTAGAGGAGCAGTTCTTC. It is translated as CASSNRVEEQFF.

This clone was seen more than once but under ten times. The chain combines TRBV2 with TRBJ1-4; maybe TRBD1 (6 bases). This CDR3 spans 13 amino acids. V was pared by 8 bases and J by 7 bases, with 14 bases between. Germline V lookup: CDR1 SNHLY, CDR2 FYNNEI. CDR3 loop: CASRQEGFEKLFF. For the CDR3, the DNA is TGTGCCAGCCGACAGGAAGGCTTTGAAAAACTGTTTTTT.